The 2 T cell receptor beta chains reported below all come from one sample, sequenced in a study of T cell repertoires in cytomegalovirus infection (dated by TCRdb to the late 2010s). Explained via the paper, the treatment or condition label denotes: in vitro stimulation with specific CMV peptide epitopes to enrich CMV-specific T cells. These receptors' antigens are unknown. Instrument on record: Illumina HiSeq 1500. Clones were called with MiXCR by TCRdb after fastp trimmed the public reads at Q25, and only in-frame beta chains were retained. All rows with the same CDR3 protein become a single entry with the most common DNA and genes. In all, the sample holds about a million distinct CDR3 sequences, and around a third of those were seen once. The ten most abundant clones make up about 14% of the sample. The input for sequencing was cultured CD8+ T cells from PBMCs, taken from culture after CMV antigen stimulation. These receptor sequences come from a human donor in good health (CMV status not recorded). Some clones in this sample may be carry-over from other donors' samples.

V is TRBV13 and J is TRBJ1-1, with no clear D. V was clipped by 5 bases and J by 6 bases, with 7 bases between them. This CDR3 is built from 11 residues. The germline V gene encodes CDR1 PRHDT and CDR2 FYEKMQ (reference sequence). CDR3 in amino acids: CASSADAEAFF. DNA for the CDR3: TGTGCCAGCAGCGCCGATGCTGAAGCTTTCTTT.

The chain carries TRBV7-4 and TRBJ1-2, with a possible D match to TRBD1 (5 bases). CDR1 is SGHVT and CDR2 is SQSDAQ in the germline V gene. The length of the CDR3 is 15 residues. The germline V and J ends were trimmed by 2 bases and 9 bases, with 19 bases remaining between them. CDR3 in DNA: TGTGCCAGCAGCTTAATGGGGCAGGCGAGGGATCGCTACACCTTC. Protein product: CASSLMGQARDRYTF.